At least ten counts were recorded for the clone carrying this T cell receptor beta chain. The antigen remains undetermined. Stated time point: sample taken at primary tumor resection. The donors, roughly 70 patients with untreated early-stage non-small cell lung cancer, provided the samples. Whole RNA came from tumor, nontumor lung or frozen PBMC and was sequenced without being sorted. TCRdb independently ran MiXCR on the 5' RACE reads; one entry per CDR3 protein. This table holds about 100,000 distinct CDR3 sequences, 3.5% to 5% found once. The germline V gene has CDR1 MDHEN and CDR2 SYDVKM. This CDR3 comprises 13 residues. V was clipped by 2 bases and J by 7 bases, with 10 bases between them. These data come from a study of spatial heterogeneity in lung cancer. Overall study findings and caveats: Coverage was estimated at roughly 7.2% of tumor T cells for alpha chains and less than 15% for beta chains. Intratumoral expanded alpha and beta TCR counts were found to track tumor mutation counts.

The clonotype was recovered from a male donor with early-stage non-small cell lung cancer. The rearrangement uses TRBV28 and TRBJ2-3; TRBD1 is a possible D gene (5 bases). Sample: lung tumor tissue, taken at surgery. The CDR3 nucleotides read TGTGCCAGCAGTTTACCGACAGTTAATACGCAGTATTTT. Translated: CASSLPTVNTQYF.